Below, 14 T cell receptor beta chains from the same sample are listed, as sequenced in a study of blood T cell repertoires in COVID-19. TCRdb's copy holds only in-frame clones and misses some; the assay was immunoSEQ multiplex PCR. The table has 35,000 to 50,000 clones, about 77% seen once. The sequenced material came from peripheral blood. These receptors were collected from a man aged 80 or over with acute or convalescent COVID-19.

This clone was recorded a few times. The CDR3 here is CAWRNRVMDEQFF. The CDR3 DNA sequence: TGTGCCTGGAGGAACAGGGTTATGGATGAGCAGTTCTTC. The gene calls are TRBV30 and TRBJ2-1, with D possibly matching TRBD1 (6 bases). With 3 bases removed from V and 8 bases from J, the gap between germline ends came to 14 bases. This CDR3 comprises 13 residues. CDR1 is GTSNPN and CDR2 is SVGIG in the germline V gene (reference sequence).

CDR3 in amino acids: CASSEVADTQYF. CDR3 bases: TGCGCCAGCAGTGAGGTAGCGGATACGCAGTATTTT. The rearrangement links TRBV10-2 to TRBJ2-3; weak D call: TRBD2 (5 bases). Germline CDR1 WSHSY, CDR2 SAAADI. This CDR3 spans 12 amino acids. The V and J ends lost 2 bases and 6 bases respectively, with 6 bases between them.

The sample holds a few counts of this clone. The chain couples TRBV7-8 to TRBJ2-3; 14 positions match TRBD2. Germline CDR1 SGHVS, CDR2 FQNEAQ. This CDR3 is built from 19 residues. V lost 5 bases, J lost 4 bases, and 14 bases stayed unmatched. The CDR3 sequence is CASSPTRLAGGPFADTQYF. The CDR3 DNA is TGTGCCAGCAGCCCAACAAGACTAGCGGGGGGGCCCTTCGCAGATACGCAGTATTTT.

The chain combines TRBV15 with TRBJ1-1; D not resolved. This CDR3 contains 12 residues. Germline CDR1 reads LNHNV; CDR2 reads YYDKDF (reference sequence). Deletions cut 1 base from V and 7 bases from J, with 7 bases between. The chain's CDR3 is CATSRGLNEAFF. The DNA of the CDR3 is TGTGCCACCAGCAGAGGGCTGAATGAAGCTTTCTTT.

In its sample, this clone was seen a few times. The J gene is TRBJ1-1, the V gene TRBV30; maybe TRBD1 (5 bases). Germline V gene sequence: CDR1 GTSNPN, CDR2 SVGIG (reference sequence). Trimming took 7 bases from V and 0 from J, leaving 12 bases between them. The CDR3 contains 13 residues. CDR3 amino acids: CASRRDLNTEAFF. CDR3 bases: TGTGCCTCCCGCCGGGACTTGAACACTGAAGCTTTCTTT.

This rearrangement joins TRBV2 to TRBJ1-2, with D unclear. This CDR3 region has 15 residues. Germline loops: CDR1 SNHLY, CDR2 FYNNEI. Deletions cut 2 bases from V and 5 bases from J, with 15 bases between. CDR3 bases: TGTGCCAGCAGTGAAATGAGGGCCGCTTCTTATGGCTACACCTTC. Translation: CASSEMRAASYGYTF. The full variable domain, rest sourced from reference TRBV2 and TRBJ1-2, is EPEVTQTPSHQVTQMGQEVILRCVPISNHLYFYWYRQILGQKVEFLVSFYNNEISEKSEIFDDQFSVERPDGSNFTLKIRSTKLEDSAMYFCASSEMRAASYGYTFGSGTRLTVV.

In this sample, this clone turned up once. The chain is built from TRBV5-1 and TRBJ1-5; D possibly corresponds to TRBD1 (5 bases). This CDR3 is built from 13 residues. In germline, CDR1 is SGHRS, CDR2 YFSETQ. V lost 2 bases to trimming and J lost 5 bases, with 8 bases between them. The CDR3 spells CASSLQADQPQHF. CDR3 in DNA: TGCGCCAGCAGCTTACAGGCGGATCAGCCCCAGCATTTT. Full variable domain (outside the CDR3, taken from reference TRBV5-1 and TRBJ1-5): KAGVTQTPRYLIKTRGQQVTLSCSPISGHRSVSWYQQTPGQGLQFLFEYFSETQRNKGNFPGRFSGRQFSNSRSEMNVSTLELGDSALYLCASSLQADQPQHFGDGTRLSIL.

This chain uses TRBV12-5 with TRBJ2-3; 8 nucleotides line up with TRBD2. There are 17 residues in the CDR3. With 5 bases clipped from V and 2 bases from J, the junction kept 12 bases outside the gene matches. Germline V gene lookup returns CDR1 LGHNT and CDR2 FRNRAP. The CDR3 DNA reads as TGTGCTAGTGGTGAGGGGTCCCGGGGGGGCCTCACAGATACGCAGTATTTT. Encoded protein: CASGEGSRGGLTDTQYF.

V usage is TRBV7-2 and J usage is TRBJ2-7; D not certain. The CDR3 is made up of 13 amino acids. V was trimmed by 1 base and J by 3 bases, leaving 7 bases between them. Germline V lookup: CDR1 SGHTA, CDR2 FQGNSA. The DNA for the CDR3 is TGTGCCAGCAGCTTAGTGTTCCTCTACGAGCAGTACTTC. Its translation is CASSLVFLYEQYF. Drawing the rest from reference TRBV7-2 and TRBJ2-7, the complete variable domain is GAGVSQSPSNKVTEKGKDVELRCDPISGHTALYWYRQSLGQGLEFLIYFQGNSAPDKSGLPSDRFSAERTGGSVSTLTIQRTQQEDSAVYLCASSLVFLYEQYFGPGTRLTVT.

This clone was seen more than once but under ten times. The chain carries TRBV6-5 and TRBJ2-5; 7 bases match TRBD2. The CDR3 has 12 residues. V lost 6 bases, J lost 7 bases, and 5 bases stayed unmatched. Germline CDR1 MNHEY, CDR2 SVGAGI. CDR3 sequence reads: CASRRESVTQYF. The CDR3, as DNA: TGTGCCAGCAGGCGGGAGTCAGTGACCCAGTACTTC.

The chain employs TRBV4-1 and TRBJ2-7, with 7 bases aligning to TRBD1. CDR1 and CDR2 from the germline V gene are MGHRA and YSYEKL. The ends lost 2 bases at V and 0 bases at J; junction bases unmatched: 10. The CDR3 has 17 amino acids. CDR3: CASSQFPPGQPSYEQYF. CDR3 sequence (DNA): TGCGCCAGCAGCCAATTTCCTCCGGGACAGCCCTCCTACGAGCAGTACTTC.

This chain uses TRBV15 with TRBJ1-4; TRBD1 might be the D (6 bases). The length of the CDR3 is 15 residues. Trimming stripped 0 bases from V and 4 bases from J, with 9 bases between. Germline V gene sequence: CDR1 LNHNV, CDR2 YYDKDF (reference sequence). The CDR3 reads CATSRDTGNNEKLFF. CDR3 nucleotide sequence: TGTGCCACCAGCAGAGACACAGGGAATAATGAAAAACTGTTTTTT.

This clone showed up just a few times. This chain joins TRBV7-2 and TRBJ2-4, with 7 bases aligning to TRBD1. Germline CDR1 SGHTA, CDR2 FQGNSA. With V trimmed by 1 base and J by 2 bases, 5 bases remained unmatched. This CDR3 has 16 residues. CDR3 loop: CASSLVPGGSKNIQYF. CDR3 in DNA: TGTGCCAGCAGCTTAGTGCCAGGGGGATCCAAAAACATTCAGTACTTC.

DNA for the CDR3: TGTGCCACCCGGGACAGGGGAACCGAGACCCAGTACTTC. This encodes CATRDRGTETQYF. The chain joins TRBV19 to TRBJ2-5, with 10 positions matching TRBD1. The trim removed 10 bases at V and 5 bases at J, leaving 7 bases unmatched. CDR3 length equals 13 residues. The germline gives CDR1 LNHDA, CDR2 SQIVND (reference sequence).